This TCR beta chain was sequenced for a study of T cells in Graves' hyperthyroidism and ophthalmopathy. Overall study findings and caveats: In the blood, most expanded thyroid clonotypes above 0.001 appeared as well. A model of 13 V-J pairs discriminated ophthalmopathy from stable hyperthyroidism.

TCR beta CDR3 region amplification was performed from RNA transcripts. An initial round of RT-PCR targeting the TCR CDR3 relied on the HTBI primer set. Using its own MiXCR run on the multiplex PCR reads, TCRdb lists one record per CDR3 protein. The sample holds 500,000 to 650,000 distinct CDR3 sequences, 17% seen once. For the diagnoses, clinical symptoms, serum thyroxine and TRAb, thyroid ultrasound and orbital computed tomography were used. The source of the PBMCs was less than 12 ml of fresh peripheral blood. The ends were cut back, 11 bases at V and 10 bases at J, with 18 bases in the middle. This CDR3 contains 13 residues. CDR1 is SNHLY and CDR2 is FYNNEI in the germline V gene. This clonotype has ten or more counts. What it binds is not known.

The sequence was collected from a woman aged 18-29 years with Graves' ophthalmopathy. J is TRBJ1-6 and V is TRBV2; possible D gene TRBD1, 6 bases. Sequencing was carried out using blood. Here the CDR3 reads CAGLGGLGSPLHF. CDR3 in DNA: TGTGCCGGTCTCGGGGGGCTTGGGTCACCCCTCCACTTT.